The TCR beta chain under discussion was sequenced for a study of T cells in Graves' hyperthyroidism and ophthalmopathy. Study-wide background: Prior to any treatment, at the point of initial diagnosis, peripheral blood was collected.

The study included ophthalmopathy patients with Clinical Activity Score at least 3, NOSPECS grade at least 4 and duration under 3 months. Diagnoses were established using clinical symptoms, serum thyroxine and TRAb, thyroid ultrasound and orbital computed tomography. There are many counts of this clonotype. CDR1 is SGHAT, CDR2 FQNNGV, per germline. Deletions cut 5 bases from V and 5 bases from J, with 18 bases between. CDR3 length equals 15 residues. What was amplified from RNA transcripts were TCR beta CDR3 regions. Carried out on the TCR CDR3, a first-round RT-PCR used the HTBI primer set. From the multiplex PCR reads, TCRdb called clonotypes with MiXCR, one entry per CDR3 protein. The data show about 640,000 distinct CDR3 sequences, about 14% seen once.

This receptor was taken from a woman between 50 and 59 years old with Graves' ophthalmopathy. What was sequenced was blood. This chain uses TRBV11-2 with TRBJ1-1, with a possible D match to TRBD1 (6 bases). The CDR3 loop is CASSPNRVKVTEAFF. As DNA, the CDR3 is TGTGCCAGCAGCCCGAACAGGGTAAAAGTTACTGAAGCTTTCTTT.